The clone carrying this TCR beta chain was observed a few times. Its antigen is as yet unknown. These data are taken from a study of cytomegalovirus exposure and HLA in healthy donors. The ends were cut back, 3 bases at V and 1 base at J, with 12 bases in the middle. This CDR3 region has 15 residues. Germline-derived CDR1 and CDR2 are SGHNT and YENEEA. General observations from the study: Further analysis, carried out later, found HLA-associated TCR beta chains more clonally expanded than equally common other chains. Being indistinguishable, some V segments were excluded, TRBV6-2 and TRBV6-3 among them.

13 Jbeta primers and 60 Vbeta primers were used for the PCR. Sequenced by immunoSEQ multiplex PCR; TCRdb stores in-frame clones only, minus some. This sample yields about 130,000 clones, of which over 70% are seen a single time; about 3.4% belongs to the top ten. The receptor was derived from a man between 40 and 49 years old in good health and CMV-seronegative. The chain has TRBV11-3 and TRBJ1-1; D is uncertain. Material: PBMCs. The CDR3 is CASSLSSAGNTEAFF. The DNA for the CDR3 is TGTGCCAGCAGCTTGAGCTCCGCAGGGAACACTGAAGCTTTCTTT.